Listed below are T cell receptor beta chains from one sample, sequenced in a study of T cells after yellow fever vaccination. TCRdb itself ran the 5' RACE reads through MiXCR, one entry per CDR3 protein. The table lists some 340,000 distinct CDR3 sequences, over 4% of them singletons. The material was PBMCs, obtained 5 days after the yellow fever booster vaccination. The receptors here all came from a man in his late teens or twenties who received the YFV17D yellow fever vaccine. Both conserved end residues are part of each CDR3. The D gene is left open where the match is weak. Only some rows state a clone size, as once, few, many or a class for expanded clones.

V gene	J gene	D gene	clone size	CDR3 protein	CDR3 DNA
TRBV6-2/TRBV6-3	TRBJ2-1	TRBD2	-	CASSYVLAGMNEQFF	TGTGCCAGCAGTTACGTACTAGCGGGGATGAATGAGCAGTTCTTC
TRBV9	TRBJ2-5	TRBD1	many	CASSSRTGEETQYF	TGTGCCAGCAGCTCGAGGACAGGGGAGGAGACCCAGTACTTC
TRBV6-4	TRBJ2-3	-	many	CASRAGTSTDTQYF	TGTGCCAGCAGGGCCGGGACTAGCACAGATACGCAGTATTTT
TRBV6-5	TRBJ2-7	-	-	CASSYQRGSYEQYF	TGTGCCAGCAGTTACCAGAGAGGGTCCTACGAGCAGTACTTC
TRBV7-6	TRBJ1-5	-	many	CASSFRAGGDQPQHF	TGTGCCAGCAGCTTTCGGGCAGGCGGAGATCAGCCCCAGCATTTT
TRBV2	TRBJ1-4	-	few	CASSEGQGSEKLFF	TGTGCCAGCAGTGAAGGTCAGGGGAGCGAAAAACTGTTTTTT
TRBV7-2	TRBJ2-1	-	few	CASSLFSEQFF	TGTGCCAGCAGCTTATTCTCGGAGCAGTTCTTC
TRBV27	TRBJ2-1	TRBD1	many	CASSLDRGNHNEQFF	TGTGCCAGCAGTTTAGACAGGGGAAATCACAATGAGCAGTTCTTC
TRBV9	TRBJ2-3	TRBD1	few	CASSVRQGTDTQYF	TGTGCCAGCAGCGTCCGACAGGGAACAGATACGCAGTATTTT
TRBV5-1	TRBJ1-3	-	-	CASSLEAGTSSGNTIYF	TGCGCCAGCAGCCTCGAGGCAGGGACAAGCTCTGGAAACACCATATATTTT
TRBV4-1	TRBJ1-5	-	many	CASSQELSPSNQPQHF	TGCGCCAGCAGCCAAGAACTCAGCCCGAGCAATCAGCCCCAGCATTTT
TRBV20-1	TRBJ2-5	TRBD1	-	CSARETGTETQYF	TGCAGTGCTAGAGAGACAGGGACAGAGACCCAGTACTTC
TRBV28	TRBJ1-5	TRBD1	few	CASSRAGQGINQPQHF	TGTGCCAGCAGCCGGGCCGGACAGGGGATCAATCAGCCCCAGCATTTT
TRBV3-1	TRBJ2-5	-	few	CASSREPGSQETQYF	TGTGCCAGCAGCCGTGAACCGGGATCTCAAGAGACCCAGTACTTC
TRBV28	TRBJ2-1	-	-	CATRGGGSYNEQFF	TGTGCCACCAGGGGAGGCGGCTCCTACAATGAGCAGTTCTTC
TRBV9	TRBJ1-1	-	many	CASSARGGDTEAFF	TGTGCCAGCAGCGCTAGGGGTGGTGACACTGAAGCTTTCTTT
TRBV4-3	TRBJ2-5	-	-	CASSQDLEETQYF	TGCGCCAGCAGCCAAGATTTAGAAGAGACCCAGTACTTC
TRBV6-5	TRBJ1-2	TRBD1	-	CASKSWTGANYGYTF	TGTGCCAGCAAATCCTGGACAGGAGCTAACTATGGCTACACCTTC
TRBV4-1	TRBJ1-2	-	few	CASSQERGSNYGYTF	TGCGCCAGCAGCCAAGAAAGGGGTTCCAACTATGGCTACACCTTC
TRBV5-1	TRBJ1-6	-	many	CASSLDGNSPLHF	TGCGCCAGCAGTTTGGACGGTAATTCACCCCTCCACTTT
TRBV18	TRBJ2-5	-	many	CASSPPFGGGQRETQYF	TGTGCCAGCTCACCACCGTTCGGAGGGGGCCAGCGAGAGACCCAGTACTTC
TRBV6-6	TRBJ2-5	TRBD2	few	CASSLRAPGLAVGTQYF	TGTGCCAGCAGTTTGAGGGCCCCTGGACTAGCAGTGGGGACCCAGTACTTC
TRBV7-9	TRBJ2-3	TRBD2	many	CASSYGGAADTQYF	TGTGCCAGCAGCTACGGGGGGGCAGCAGATACGCAGTATTTT
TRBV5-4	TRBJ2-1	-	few	CASSIGGGTYSYNEQFF	TGTGCCAGCAGTATTGGAGGGGGCACCTACTCCTACAATGAGCAGTTCTTC
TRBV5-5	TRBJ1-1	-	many	CASSLFRANTEAFF	TGTGCCAGCAGCCTCTTCAGGGCCAACACTGAAGCTTTCTTT
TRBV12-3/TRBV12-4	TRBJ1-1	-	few	CASSFLGGNTEAFF	TGTGCCAGCAGTTTCTTGGGGGGGAACACTGAAGCTTTCTTT
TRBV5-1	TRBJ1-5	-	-	CASSLGAGVGQPQHF	TGCGCCAGCAGCTTGGGGGCAGGGGTCGGGCAGCCCCAGCATTTT
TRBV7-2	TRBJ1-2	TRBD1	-	CASSLRQGAVTF	TGTGCCAGCAGCTTAAGGCAGGGGGCCGTCACCTTC
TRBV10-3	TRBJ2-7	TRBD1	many	CAISELYQGDEQYF	TGTGCCATCAGTGAGTTATATCAGGGGGACGAGCAGTACTTC
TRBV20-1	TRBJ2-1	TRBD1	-	CSAPQGAGEQFF	TGCAGTGCCCCGCAGGGGGCGGGTGAGCAGTTCTTC
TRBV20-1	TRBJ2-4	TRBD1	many	CSAAKTGTGVNIQYF	TGCAGTGCTGCTAAGACCGGGACAGGGGTAAACATTCAGTACTTC
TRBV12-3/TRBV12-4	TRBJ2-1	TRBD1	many	CASSLLQGAGEQFF	TGTGCCAGCAGTTTACTGCAGGGGGCGGGTGAGCAGTTCTTC
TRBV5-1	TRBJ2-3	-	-	CASSFGAATDTQYF	TGCGCCAGCAGCTTCGGGGCTGCAACAGATACGCAGTATTTT
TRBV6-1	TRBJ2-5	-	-	CASIERAQETQYF	TGTGCCAGCATCGAACGGGCTCAAGAGACCCAGTACTTC
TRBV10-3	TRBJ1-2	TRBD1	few	CAISENPGGGYGYTF	TGTGCCATCAGTGAGAATCCAGGGGGCGGCTATGGCTACACCTTC
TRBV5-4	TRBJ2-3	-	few	CASSLARGAATDTQYF	TGTGCCAGCAGCTTGGCCCGGGGGGCTGCCACAGATACGCAGTATTTT
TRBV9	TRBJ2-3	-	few	CASSVDPVGTDTQYF	TGTGCCAGCAGCGTAGATCCGGTTGGAACAGATACGCAGTATTTT
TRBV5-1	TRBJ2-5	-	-	CASSFGQPETQYF	TGCGCCAGCAGCTTCGGACAGCCCGAGACCCAGTACTTC
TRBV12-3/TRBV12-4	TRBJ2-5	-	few	CASMILGGETQYF	TGTGCCAGCATGATTTTGGGGGGCGAAACCCAGTACTTC
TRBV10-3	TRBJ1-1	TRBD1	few	CAISTGTGRKAGTEAFF	TGTGCCATCAGCACCGGGACAGGGAGAAAGGCCGGCACTGAAGCTTTCTTT
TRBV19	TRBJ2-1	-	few	CASRQLPSSYNEQFF	TGTGCCAGCCGTCAACTACCTAGCTCCTACAATGAGCAGTTCTTC
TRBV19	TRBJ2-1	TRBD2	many	CASSRRLAGAHYNEQFF	TGTGCCAGTAGTAGGAGACTAGCGGGGGCGCACTACAATGAGCAGTTCTTC
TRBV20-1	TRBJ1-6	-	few	CSARDWSSYNSPLHF	TGCAGTGCTAGAGATTGGAGCTCCTATAATTCACCCCTCCACTTT
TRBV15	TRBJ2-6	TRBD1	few	CATSGRTGAKSGANVLTF	TGTGCCACCAGCGGTAGGACAGGGGCTAAATCTGGGGCCAACGTCCTGACTTTC
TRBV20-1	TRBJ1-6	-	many	CSAIRDLYNSPLHF	TGCAGTGCTATTAGGGACCTGTATAATTCACCCCTCCACTTT
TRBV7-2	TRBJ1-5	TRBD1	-	CASSLGQGDNQPQHF	TGTGCCAGCAGCCTTGGACAGGGTGACAATCAGCCCCAGCATTTT
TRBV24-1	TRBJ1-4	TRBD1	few	CATSEGTGDEKLFF	TGTGCCACCAGTGAAGGGACAGGGGATGAAAAACTGTTTTTT
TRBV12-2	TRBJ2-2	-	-	CASRTKRRREATGELFF	TGTGCAAGTCGCACGAAAAGGCGCAGGGAGGCCACCGGGGAGCTGTTTTTT